This TCR beta chain was retrieved from a study of technical replicates of blood from several donors. The CDR3 length is 16 residues. Germline V gene lookup returns CDR1 GTSNPN and CDR2 SVGIG (reference sequence). V was clipped by 1 base and J by 3 bases, with 18 bases between them. This clone came up once. Some clones are missing from TCRdb's copy, which holds only in-frame ones; the method was immunoSEQ multiplex PCR. The table records about 82,000 clones, approximately 96% of them present only once. This TCR came from a human donor in good health. V and J are TRBV30 and TRBJ2-5; a possible D gene is TRBD1 (6 bases). Sequencing was carried out using T cells isolated from PBMCs. DNA for the CDR3: TGTGCCTGGAGTGGGGTAACTAGGACAGCTAAAGAGACCCAGTACTTC. This encodes CAWSGVTRTAKETQYF.